The text below deals with one TCR beta chain. What it binds is unknown. The data were taken from a study of cytomegalovirus exposure and HLA in healthy donors. Study-wide results and caveats: For most TCR sequences rarity was the rule, although some public TCRs occurred in many donors. Altogether, about 160 TCR beta chains were recorded as cytomegalovirus-associated. High specificity and sensitivity for cytomegalovirus status were reported for the classifier. The tendency of first-cohort TCR clusters to co-occur in the 130 or so validation repertoires was identified by a subsequent analysis.

The CDR3 contains 18 residues. Trimming took 3 bases from V and 5 from J; bases not matched to a gene: 17. Germline values: CDR1 LNHNV, CDR2 YYDKDF (reference sequence). Profiling relied on immunoSEQ multiplex PCR, and the TCRdb table lists in-frame clones only, not all of them. The sample has about 120,000 clones, 88% seen once; the top ten hold 1.4%. This TCR was recovered from a woman aged 25 to 39 in good health and CMV-seropositive. Sequenced: PBMCs. The chain uses TRBV15 and TRBJ2-5; TRBD2 matches 8 bases. The DNA for the CDR3 is TGTGCCACCAGCAGTAGGTCTCAATCGCGGGGGGCCGGGGAGACCCAGTACTTC. Amino acids: CATSSRSQSRGAGETQYF. The full variable domain, rest sourced from reference TRBV15 and TRBJ2-5, is DAMVIQNPRYQVTQFGKPVTLSCSQTLNHNVMYWYQQKSSQAPKLLFHYYDKDFNNEADTPDNFQSRRPNTSFCFLDIRSPGLGDTAMYLCATSSRSQSRGAGETQYFGPGTRLLVL.